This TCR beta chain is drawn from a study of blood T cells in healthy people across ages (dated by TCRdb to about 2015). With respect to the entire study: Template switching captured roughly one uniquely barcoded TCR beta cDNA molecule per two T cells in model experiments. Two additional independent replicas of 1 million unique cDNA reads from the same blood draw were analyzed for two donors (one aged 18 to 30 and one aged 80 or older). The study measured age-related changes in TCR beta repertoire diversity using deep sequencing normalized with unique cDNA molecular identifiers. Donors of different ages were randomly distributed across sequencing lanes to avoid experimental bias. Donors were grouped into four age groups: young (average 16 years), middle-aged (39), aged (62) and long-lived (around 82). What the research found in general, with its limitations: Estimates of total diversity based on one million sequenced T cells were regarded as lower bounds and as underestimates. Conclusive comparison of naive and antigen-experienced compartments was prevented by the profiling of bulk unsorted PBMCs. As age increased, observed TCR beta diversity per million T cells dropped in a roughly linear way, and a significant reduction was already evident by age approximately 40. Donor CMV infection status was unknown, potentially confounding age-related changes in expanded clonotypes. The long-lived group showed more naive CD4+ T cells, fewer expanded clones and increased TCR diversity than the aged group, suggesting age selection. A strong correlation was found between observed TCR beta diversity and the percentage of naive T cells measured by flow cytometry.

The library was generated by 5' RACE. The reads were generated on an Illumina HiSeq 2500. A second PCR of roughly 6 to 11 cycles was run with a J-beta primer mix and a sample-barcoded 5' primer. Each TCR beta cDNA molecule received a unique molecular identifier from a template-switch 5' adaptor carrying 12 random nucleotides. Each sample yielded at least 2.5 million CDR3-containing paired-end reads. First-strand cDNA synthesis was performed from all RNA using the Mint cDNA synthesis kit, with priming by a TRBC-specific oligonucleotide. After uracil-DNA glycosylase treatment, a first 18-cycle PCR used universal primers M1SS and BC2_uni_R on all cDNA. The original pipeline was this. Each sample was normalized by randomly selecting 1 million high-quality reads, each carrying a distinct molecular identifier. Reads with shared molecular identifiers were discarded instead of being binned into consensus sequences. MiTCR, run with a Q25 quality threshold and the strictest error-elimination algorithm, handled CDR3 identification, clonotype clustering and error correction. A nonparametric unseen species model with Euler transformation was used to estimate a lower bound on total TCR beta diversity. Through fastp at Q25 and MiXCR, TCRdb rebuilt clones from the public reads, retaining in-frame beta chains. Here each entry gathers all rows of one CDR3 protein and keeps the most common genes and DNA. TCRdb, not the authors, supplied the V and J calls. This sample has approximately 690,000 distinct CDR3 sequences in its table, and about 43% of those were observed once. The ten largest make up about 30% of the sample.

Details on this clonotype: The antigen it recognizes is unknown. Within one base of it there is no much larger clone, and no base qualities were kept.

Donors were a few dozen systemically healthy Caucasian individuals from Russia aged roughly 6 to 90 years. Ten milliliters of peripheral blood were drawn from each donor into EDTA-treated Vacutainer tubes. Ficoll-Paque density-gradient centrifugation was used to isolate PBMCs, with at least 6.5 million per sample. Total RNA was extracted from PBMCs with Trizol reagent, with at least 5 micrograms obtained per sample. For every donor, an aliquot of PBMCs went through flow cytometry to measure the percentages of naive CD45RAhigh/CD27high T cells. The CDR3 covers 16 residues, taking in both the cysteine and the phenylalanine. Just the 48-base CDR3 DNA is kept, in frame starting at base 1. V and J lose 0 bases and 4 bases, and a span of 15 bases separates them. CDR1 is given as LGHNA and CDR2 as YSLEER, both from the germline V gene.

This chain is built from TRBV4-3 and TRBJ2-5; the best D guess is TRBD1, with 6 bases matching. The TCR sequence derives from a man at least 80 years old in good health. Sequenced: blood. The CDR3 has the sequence CASSQEAHRVGETQYF. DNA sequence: TGCGCCAGCAGCCAAGAGGCACACAGGGTAGGAGAGACCCAGTACTTC.